Listed below are T cell receptor beta chains from one sample, sequenced in a study of response to subunit inactivated influenza vaccine. In TCRdb, the RT-PCR reads were re-called with MiXCR into one record per CDR3 protein. This table has 860,000 or so distinct CDR3 sequences, around 20% appearing once. Sequencing used PBMCs from blood, obtained 5 days after vaccination. These receptors all come from a man aged 45-60 years who received an inactivated influenza vaccine. Both conserved end residues are part of each CDR3. A D gene is named only where the DNA matches it firmly. A clone size is listed for some rows: how often the clone was seen (once, few, many), or a class if it is expanded.

j_call | clone_size | v_call | d_call | cdr3_aa | cdr3_nt
TRBJ2-3 | few | TRBV5-1 | NA | CASSSGARIRTDTQYF | TGCGCCAGCAGCTCCGGGGCAAGAATTCGCACAGATACGCAGTATTTT
TRBJ2-5 | few | TRBV6-2/TRBV6-3 | TRBD1 | CASSYRRQGRQETQYF | TGTGCCAGCAGTTACCGACGACAGGGTCGGCAAGAGACCCAGTACTTC
TRBJ2-5 | NA | TRBV20-1 | NA | CSARDGDILETQYF | TGCAGTGCTAGAGATGGGGACATCTTGGAGACCCAGTACTTC
TRBJ1-4 | few | TRBV6-1 | TRBD1 | CASSDPGQGRFDEKLFF | TGTGCCAGCAGTGACCCGGGACAGGGGCGGTTTGATGAAAAACTGTTTTTT
TRBJ2-3 | few | TRBV5-5 | NA | CASRIAAGRKADTQYF | TGTGCCAGCAGAATTGCCGCGGGGAGGAAGGCAGATACGCAGTATTTT
TRBJ2-4 | few | TRBV7-8 | NA | CASSSIRTLGDIQYF | TGTGCCAGCAGCTCCATCCGGACGTTAGGGGACATTCAGTACTTC
TRBJ2-5 | few | TRBV20-1 | TRBD1 | CSASGTGAVQETQYF | TGCAGTGCTAGTGGGACAGGAGCAGTCCAAGAGACCCAGTACTTC
TRBJ1-2 | NA | TRBV7-8 | TRBD1 | CASSLTQGANGYTF | TGTGCCAGCAGCTTAACTCAGGGGGCGAATGGCTACACCTTC
TRBJ2-5 | few | TRBV5-1 | TRBD2 | CASRAGERETQYF | TGCGCCAGCAGGGCGGGAGAACGGGAGACCCAGTACTTC
TRBJ2-3 | few | TRBV5-1 | TRBD2 | CASSYWTSGGYSADTQYF | TGCGCCAGCAGCTACTGGACTAGCGGGGGATATTCAGCAGATACGCAGTATTTT
TRBJ2-1 | NA | TRBV27 | TRBD1 | CASKIRQGGYNEQFF | TGTGCCAGCAAAATCAGACAGGGTGGATACAATGAGCAGTTCTTC
TRBJ2-4 | NA | TRBV19 | TRBD2 | CASSGLAGAQNIQYF | TGTGCCAGTAGCGGACTAGCGGGAGCCCAAAACATTCAGTACTTC
TRBJ2-2 | NA | TRBV20-1 | NA | CCARDDLWWEERELFF | TGCTGTGCTAGAGATGATCTTTGGTGGGAGGAACGGGAGCTGTTTTTT
TRBJ2-1 | NA | TRBV18 | TRBD2 | CASSRRTSGLYNEQFF | TGTGCCAGCTCACGAAGGACTAGCGGGTTATACAATGAGCAGTTCTTC
TRBJ2-2 | once | TRBV4-2 | TRBD1 | CASSQEGQGFTGELFF | TGTGCCAGCAGCCAAGAGGGACAGGGTTTCACCGGGGAGCTGTTTTTT
TRBJ2-7 | few | TRBV21-1 | NA | CASSKPRRVDYEQYF | TGTGCCAGCAGCAAACCTCGCAGGGTCGACTACGAGCAGTACTTC
TRBJ1-3 | NA | TRBV5-5 | NA | CASRRDLAGNTIYF | TGTGCCAGCAGACGGGACTTGGCGGGAAACACCATATATTTT
TRBJ2-7 | few | TRBV6-5 | NA | CASSYSDRHYEQYF | TGTGCCAGCAGTTACTCTGACAGACACTACGAGCAGTACTTC
TRBJ2-7 | few | TRBV15 | TRBD2 | CATSRGDSSGSYEQYF | TGTGCCACCAGCAGAGGGGATTCTAGCGGCTCCTACGAGCAGTACTTC
TRBJ2-1 | few | TRBV18 | NA | CASSPPQGPYNEQFF | TGTGCCAGCTCACCACCTCAGGGCCCCTACAATGAGCAGTTCTTC
TRBJ2-1 | NA | TRBV18 | TRBD1 | CASSPSEQGGPYNEQFF | TGTGCCAGCTCACCGTCCGAACAGGGGGGACCTTACAATGAGCAGTTCTTC
TRBJ2-5 | few | TRBV6-1 | NA | CASSDHDAETQYF | TGTGCCAGCAGCGACCACGACGCGGAGACCCAGTACTTC
TRBJ1-1 | NA | TRBV5-1 | NA | CASLVSPGNTEAFF | TGCGCCAGCTTGGTTTCCCCGGGGAACACTGAAGCTTTCTTT
TRBJ1-3 | many | TRBV5-1 | TRBD1 | CASSLVGTVLGSGNTIYF | TGCGCCAGCAGCTTGGTCGGGACAGTTCTCGGCTCTGGAAACACCATATATTTT
TRBJ2-1 | many | TRBV12-3/TRBV12-4 | NA | CASSLWLGEQFF | TGTGCCAGCAGTTTATGGTTGGGTGAGCAGTTCTTC
TRBJ2-2 | NA | TRBV11-3 | NA | CASSPGGINSGELFF | TGTGCCAGCAGCCCCGGAGGGATTAACTCCGGGGAGCTGTTTTTT
TRBJ1-2 | many | TRBV7-9 | NA | CASSLEWNYGYTF | TGTGCCAGCAGCTTAGAGTGGAACTATGGCTACACCTTC
TRBJ2-1 | NA | TRBV5-1 | NA | CASSLAPGGADNEQFF | TGCGCCAGCAGCTTGGCCCCCGGGGGCGCGGACAATGAGCAGTTCTTC
TRBJ2-7 | NA | TRBV25-1 | NA | CASSGTESSYEQYF | TGTGCCAGCAGTGGGACGGAAAGTTCCTACGAGCAGTACTTC
TRBJ2-5 | few | TRBV24-1 | NA | CATSGWTAQETQYF | TGTGCCACCAGTGGATGGACAGCACAAGAGACCCAGTACTTC
TRBJ1-5 | NA | TRBV11-1 | TRBD1 | CASSLFPGQIGRNQPQHF | TGTGCCAGCAGCCTATTCCCGGGACAGATAGGGCGCAATCAGCCCCAGCATTTT
TRBJ2-5 | few | TRBV7-8 | NA | CASSLWQGGGETQYF | TGTGCCAGCAGCTTATGGCAGGGGGGAGGAGAGACCCAGTACTTC
TRBJ1-5 | few | TRBV28 | NA | CASSLPGVVAQHF | TGTGCCAGCAGTTTACCGGGGGTGGTGGCCCAGCATTTT
TRBJ1-5 | NA | TRBV7-2 | NA | CASSSRREQPQHF | TGTGCCAGCAGCTCGAGGAGGGAACAGCCCCAGCATTTT
TRBJ1-2 | few | TRBV6-1 | TRBD1 | CASREAWTGYGYTF | TGTGCCAGCAGGGAGGCCTGGACAGGCTATGGCTACACCTTC
TRBJ2-3 | few | TRBV10-3 | TRBD1 | CAISGGTGAFLGPYF | TGTGCCATCAGTGGTGGGACAGGTGCTTTTTTGGGGCCGTATTTT
TRBJ2-3 | NA | TRBV7-9 | TRBD1 | CASSLPTGGADTQYF | TGTGCCAGCAGCTTGCCGACAGGGGGCGCAGATACGCAGTATTTT
TRBJ1-3 | NA | TRBV3-1 | NA | CASSQVVGNTIYF | TGTGCCAGCAGCCAAGTGGTTGGAAACACCATATATTTT
TRBJ2-1 | many | TRBV5-1 | NA | CASSLRQGLANREQFF | TGCGCCAGCAGCTTGCGTCAGGGGCTTGCTAACAGGGAGCAGTTCTTC
TRBJ2-2 | NA | TRBV12-3/TRBV12-4 | TRBD1 | CASSLAGGNNGELFF | TGTGCCAGCAGTTTGGCAGGGGGCAATAACGGGGAGCTGTTTTTT
TRBJ2-1 | few | TRBV12-3/TRBV12-4 | TRBD2 | CASTSSGGRAYNEQFF | TGTGCCAGCACCTCCTCTGGCGGGAGGGCCTACAATGAGCAGTTCTTC
TRBJ2-7 | NA | TRBV12-3/TRBV12-4 | TRBD1 | CASSPDRGPTYEQYF | TGTGCCAGCAGTCCGGACAGGGGACCTACCTACGAGCAGTACTTC
TRBJ2-7 | NA | TRBV2 | TRBD2 | CASSEQGLAGDYEQYF | TGTGCCAGCAGTGAACAAGGCCTAGCGGGGGACTACGAGCAGTACTTC
TRBJ2-2 | few | TRBV10-3 | NA | CAITKTNLRNTGELFF | TGTGCCATCACTAAGACTAACCTAAGGAACACCGGGGAGCTGTTTTTT
TRBJ2-5 | NA | TRBV5-1 | TRBD2 | CASSLAGTAGLAGETQYF | TGCGCCAGCAGCTTGGCTGGGACAGCGGGACTAGCGGGAGAGACCCAGTACTTC
TRBJ1-5 | NA | TRBV7-2 | NA | CASSLGTSQPQHF | TGTGCCAGCAGCCTCGGGACATCGCAGCCCCAGCATTTT
TRBJ2-3 | NA | TRBV7-9 | NA | CASRNLGRGRTDTQYF | TGTGCCAGCCGAAATCTTGGGCGGGGGCGTACAGATACGCAGTATTTT
TRBJ2-2 | few | TRBV6-2/TRBV6-3 | TRBD2 | CASSYLLAGGPTIFTGELFF | TGTGCCAGCAGTTACCTCCTAGCGGGGGGCCCCACCATTTTCACCGGGGAGCTGTTTTTT
TRBJ2-3 | NA | TRBV5-1 | NA | CASSFRTPGDTQYF | TGCGCCAGCAGCTTCCGCACACCCGGGGATACGCAGTATTTT
TRBJ2-1 | few | TRBV7-9 | NA | CASSLVPREQFF | TGTGCCAGCAGCTTAGTACCGCGTGAGCAGTTCTTC
TRBJ2-3 | few | TRBV10-3 | NA | CAGSDGGPTDTQYF | TGTGCCGGATCCGACGGGGGCCCCACAGATACGCAGTATTTT